This T cell receptor (beta chain) appears in the sequencing data of a study of human CD4 T cells and Enterobacteriaceae. All CD4+ cells other than CD45RA+CCR7+CD95- naive cells were sorted as memory, over 95% pure. Healthy donor blood came from Swiss blood donation centers. Sorting first excluded CD8+, CD14+, CD16+, CD56+, CD19+ and CD25-bright cells. The junction had 4 bases not matched to a gene; V was cut back by 5 bases and J by 0 bases. The CDR3 spans 17 residues. Germline V CDR1 and CDR2: SEHNR, FQNEAQ (reference sequence). Assay: immunoSEQ multiplex PCR; the TCRdb copy retains only in-frame clones and omits some. The sample includes tens of thousands of clones, roughly four fifths of them seen just once.

The origin of this receptor is a human donor in good health. The chain is built from TRBV7-9 and TRBJ2-1; TRBD2 agrees at 13 bases. Sequenced: memory CD4+ T cells from blood. The CDR3 DNA reads as TGTGCCAGCAGCCCCAGACTAGCGGGAGGCTCCTACAATGAGCAGTTCTTC. This translates into CASSPRLAGGSYNEQFF.